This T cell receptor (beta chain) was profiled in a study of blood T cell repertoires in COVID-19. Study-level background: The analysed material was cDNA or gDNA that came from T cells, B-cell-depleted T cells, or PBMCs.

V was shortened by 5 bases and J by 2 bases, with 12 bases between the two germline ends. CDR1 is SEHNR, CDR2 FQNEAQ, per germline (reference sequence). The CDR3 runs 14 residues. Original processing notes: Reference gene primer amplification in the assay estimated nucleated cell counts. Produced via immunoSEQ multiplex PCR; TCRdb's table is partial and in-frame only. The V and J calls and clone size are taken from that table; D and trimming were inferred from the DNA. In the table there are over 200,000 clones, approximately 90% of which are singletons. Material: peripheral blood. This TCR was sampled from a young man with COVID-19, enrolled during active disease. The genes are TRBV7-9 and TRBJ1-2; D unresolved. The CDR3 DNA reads TGTGCCAGCAGCGAGGGTCGGGAAAACTATGGCTACACCTTC. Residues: CASSEGRENYGYTF.